The sequence of this T cell receptor (beta chain) was determined in a study of identifying expanded T cells in peripheral blood. Overall study results and limits: Variance in clone template counts between two-week samples significantly increased with total template count across all healthy donors. Over around two and four weeks, about 15 and 19 clones changed, versus around 1.3 between replicates.

Details on this clone: Its antigen is currently unknown.

Collection occurred without any documented infections or immune events in donors. Here immunoSEQ multiplex PCR was the method, and the copy in TCRdb shows in-frame clones only, minus some. The profile shows roughly 100,000 clones, approximately 90% of them singletons. This CDR3 is built from 15 residues. CDR1 SGHDT and CDR2 YYEEEE come from the germline V gene. V was trimmed by 0 bases and J by 5 bases, leaving 13 bases between them. The sequenced material came from blood. The receptor comes from a person aged 18-69 years in good health. V is TRBV5-6 and J is TRBJ2-3; TRBD2 is a possible D gene (6 bases). The CDR3 is CASSLEGGARDTQYF. In nucleotides, the CDR3 is TGTGCCAGCAGCTTGGAAGGCGGGGCGCGAGATACGCAGTATTTT.